The T cell receptor beta chain described here comes from a study of lymphopenia after photon versus proton radiotherapy. Overall study results and limits: Proton therapy kept repertoires fairly stable, unlike photons, which gained effector/memory cells. Post-nadir diversity loss with photons came from oligoclonal expansion, particularly CD8+ Temra cells.

V was cut by 2 bases and J by 2 bases, with 10 bases left in between. Per the germline V gene, CDR1 is LGHNA and CDR2 is YNFKEQ. This CDR3 spans 14 amino acids. On this clone itself: What it binds is not known.

Some clones are missing from TCRdb's copy, which holds only in-frame ones; the method was immunoSEQ multiplex PCR. The sample gives roughly 38,000 clones, 80% to 95% of which show up once; 12% to 15% is in the top ten. This TCR was recovered from a man in his sixties with cholangiocarcinoma. The rearrangement joins TRBV4-2 to TRBJ2-7, with TRBD1 as a possible D gene (5 bases). The specimen was peripheral blood, collected from a patient treated with photon-based radiotherapy. The CDR3 spells CASSQPGNAYEQYF. CDR3 sequence (DNA): TGTGCCAGCAGCCAACCAGGGAATGCCTACGAGCAGTACTTC.